The present entry profiles one TCR beta chain with its context. The trim removed 7 bases at V and 5 bases at J, leaving 7 bases unmatched. Per germline, CDR1 KGHDR and CDR2 SFDVKD. This CDR3 comprises 16 residues. The data derive from a study of blood T cell repertoires in COVID-19. Study details: Donors in the United States, Italy and Spain gave samples during acute or convalescent COVID-19.

The authors' processing: Estimates of nucleated cell counts were drawn from the amplification of reference gene primers. Profiled with immunoSEQ multiplex PCR; TCRdb holds only in-frame clones, not every one. V and J calls and clone size come straight from that table; D and trimming were deduced from the DNA. The sample lists approximately 81,000 clones; approximately 90% were seen once. This sequence joins TRBV24-1 and TRBJ2-5, with 15 bases fitting TRBD2. The receptor's source is a man in his 70s with active or convalescent COVID-19. Sequences were obtained from peripheral blood. In DNA, the CDR3 is TGTGCCACCAGCCGGGGACTAGCGGGGGGTAGGGAGACCCAGTACTTC. Translating it yields CATSRGLAGGRETQYF.